The 27 T cell receptor beta chains below come from one sample, sequenced in a study of blood T cell repertoires in COVID-19. Assay: immunoSEQ multiplex PCR; the TCRdb copy retains only in-frame clones and omits some. The sample includes around 100,000 clones, roughly 80% of them seen just once. The sequencing input was peripheral blood. The source is a man between 45 and 60 years old with active or convalescent COVID-19.

The chain couples TRBV30 to TRBJ2-7; D possibly corresponds to TRBD2 (5 bases). The CDR3 runs 12 residues. CDR1 and CDR2 from the germline V gene are GTSNPN and SVGIG (reference sequence). Trimming removed 4 bases from V and 4 bases from J, with 11 bases in between. The CDR3 spells CAWTGSRYEQYF. CDR3 coding DNA: TGTGCCTGGACGGGGAGCCGATACGAGCAGTACTTC.

The chain links TRBV7-9 to TRBJ1-3; the D gene is possibly TRBD1 (6 bases). The length of the CDR3 is 15 residues. Trimming shortened V by 5 bases and J by 0 bases, and 11 bases separated the two germline ends. Germline V gives CDR1 SEHNR, CDR2 FQNEAQ (reference sequence). CDR3: CASSRTGNSGNTIYF. The DNA for the CDR3 is TGTGCCAGCAGCCGTACAGGGAACTCTGGAAACACCATATATTTT.

V is TRBV27 and J is TRBJ2-7; the D gene is possibly TRBD1 (5 bases). V lost 2 bases to trimming and J lost 1 base, with 9 bases between them. CDR1 is MNHEY and CDR2 is SMNVEV in the germline V gene (reference sequence). This CDR3 spans 14 amino acids. As DNA, the CDR3 is TGTGCCAGCAGTTTACGCAGACAGTCCTACGAGCAGTACTTC. Protein product: CASSLRRQSYEQYF.

CDR3 sequence reads: CASSPVSGWGQGAYEQYF. Written as DNA, the CDR3 is TGTGCCAGCAGCCCGGTTTCGGGGTGGGGACAGGGGGCCTACGAGCAGTACTTC. This sequence joins TRBV7-9 and TRBJ2-7; 11 bases fit TRBD1. Germline lookup yields CDR1 SEHNR and CDR2 FQNEAQ (reference sequence). V lost 5 bases and J lost 2; bases outside the gene matches: 14. The CDR3 contains 18 residues.

V is TRBV7-9 and J is TRBJ1-2; D is undetermined. CDR3 length: 14 residues. Germline CDR1 reads SEHNR; CDR2 reads FQNEAQ (reference sequence). V lost 5 bases and J lost 2, with 12 bases in between. The CDR3 DNA reads as TGTGCCAGCAGCCCAATCGCGGAGAACTATGGCTACACCTTC. As protein: CASSPIAENYGYTF.

The rearrangement uses TRBV5-4 and TRBJ2-2; 14 nucleotides agree with TRBD2. The trim removed 4 bases at V and 7 bases at J, leaving 3 bases unmatched. There are 15 residues in the CDR3. Germline assignment: CDR1 SGHNT and CDR2 YYREEE (reference sequence). The CDR3 nucleotides are TGTGCCAGCAGCACAGGACTAGCGGGAGGCGGGGAGCTGTTTTTT. Protein product: CASSTGLAGGGELFF.

This clone was observed a handful of times. The chain combines TRBV9 with TRBJ1-4; 11 bases map to TRBD1. The V segment lost 3 bases and the J segment 0 bases; nucleotides outside the gene matches: 4. The CDR3 sequence is 17 residues long. Germline V gene sequence: CDR1 SGDLS, CDR2 YYNGEE. Here the CDR3 DNA reads TGTGCCAGCAGCGGTGAGGGACAGGGGGCAACTAATGAAAAACTGTTTTTT. Amino acids: CASSGEGQGATNEKLFF. The complete variable domain, with remaining parts taken from reference TRBV9 and TRBJ1-4, reads DSGVTQTPKHLITATGQRVTLRCSPRSGDLSVYWYQQSLDQGLQFLIQYYNGEERAKGNILERFSAQQFPDLHSELNLSSLELGDSALYFCASSGEGQGATNEKLFFGSGTQLSVL.

The J gene is TRBJ2-1, the V gene TRBV6-2 or TRBV6-3; D is possibly TRBD1 (6 bases). V was clipped by 6 bases and J by 10 bases, with 13 bases between them. Germline-derived CDR1 and CDR2 are MNHEY and SVGEGT. CDR3 length: 12 residues. CDR3 DNA: TGTGCCAGCAGCCCTGGGGGCGACGAGCAGTTCTTC. Its protein product is CASSPGGDEQFF.

This sequence joins TRBV14 and TRBJ2-3; 8 nucleotides align to TRBD2. This CDR3 is built from 16 residues. V dropped 0 bases and J dropped 3; count of bases not matched to a gene: 5. Germline CDR1 SGHDN, CDR2 FVKESK. Written as DNA, the CDR3 is TGTGCCAGCAGCCAAGATCTGGCTAGCGGGACAGATACGCAGTATTTT. Encoded protein: CASSQDLASGTDTQYF.

The CDR3 here is CASRKQGAGEKLFF. The CDR3 DNA reads TGTGCCAGCAGGAAACAGGGGGCTGGTGAAAAACTGTTTTTT. V gene TRBV27 combines with J gene TRBJ1-4; 9 nucleotides line up with TRBD1. The J segment lost 7 bases and the V segment lost 6 bases, leaving 6 bases of the junction unmatched. The length of the CDR3 is 14 residues. From germline, CDR1 is MNHEY and CDR2 SMNVEV (reference sequence).

The chain combines TRBV5-1 with TRBJ1-2, with a possible D match to TRBD1 (6 bases). Looked up from germline, CDR1 is SGHRS and CDR2 is YFSETQ. The CDR3 is 16 residues long. V lost 0 bases to trimming and J lost 4 bases, with 16 bases between them. CDR3 nucleotide sequence: TGCGCCAGCAGCTTGGCCCGGGACACCACCACCTATGGCTACACCTTC. Protein sequence: CASSLARDTTTYGYTF. The full variable domain, with the rest looked up from reference TRBV5-1 and TRBJ1-2, is KAGVTQTPRYLIKTRGQQVTLSCSPISGHRSVSWYQQTPGQGLQFLFEYFSETQRNKGNFPGRFSGRQFSNSRSEMNVSTLELGDSALYLCASSLARDTTTYGYTFGSGTRLTVV.

The J gene is TRBJ2-7, the V gene TRBV6-4; 12 bases are a match to TRBD2. Germline V gives CDR1 MRHNA, CDR2 SNTAGT. The CDR3 extends over 16 amino acids. V shed 2 bases and J 0 bases; nucleotides not matched to a gene: 2. The CDR3 DNA is TGTGCCAGCAGTGACGTGACTAGCGGGAGCTCCTACGAGCAGTACTTC. Amino acids: CASSDVTSGSSYEQYF.

The chain combines TRBV18 with TRBJ1-2; no clear D. Trimming left V 3 bases short and J 5 bases short, with 10 bases between. Looked up from germline, CDR1 is KGHSH and CDR2 is LQKENI. This CDR3 spans 13 amino acids. CDR3 coding DNA: TGTGCCAGCTCACCTGGGGAGGATTATGGCTACACCTTC. Its protein product is CASSPGEDYGYTF.

The chain employs TRBV28 and TRBJ1-5; TRBD1 matches 7 bases. V shed 6 bases and J 0 bases; nucleotides not matched to a gene: 11. This CDR3 region has 17 residues. Germline V gene sequence: CDR1 MDHEN, CDR2 SYDVKM. The CDR3 DNA sequence: TGTGCCAGCAGAAGATACAGGGGCGGTCATAGCAATCAGCCCCAGCATTTT. Its protein product is CASRRYRGGHSNQPQHF. The variable domain in full, completed from reference TRBV28 and TRBJ1-5, reads DVKVTQSSRYLVKRTGEKVFLECVQDMDHENMFWYRQDPGLGLRLIYFSYDVKMKEKGDIPEGYSVSREKKERFSLILESASTNQTSMYLCASRRYRGGHSNQPQHFGDGTRLSIL.

This sequence joins TRBV5-1 and TRBJ1-3, with a tentative D call TRBD1 (5 bases). CDR3 size: 14 residues. Per germline, CDR1 SGHRS and CDR2 YFSETQ. The germline V and J ends were trimmed by 0 bases and 4 bases, with 8 bases remaining between them. CDR3 sequence (DNA): TGCGCCAGCAGCTTGGCCGCAGGGGGAAACACCATATATTTT. Protein: CASSLAAGGNTIYF.

This clone was seen just once. The rearrangement uses TRBV6-4 and TRBJ2-1, with D maybe TRBD2 (7 bases). V dropped 6 bases and J dropped 8 bases, with 14 bases sitting between them. Germline V gene data show CDR1 as MRHNA and CDR2 as SNTAGT. This CDR3 comprises 13 residues. CDR3 DNA: TGTGCCAGCAGGAGGGGGGGAACTGATGAGCAGTTCTTC. It specifies CASRRGGTDEQFF.

The V call is TRBV5-4, the J call TRBJ1-5, with D possibly TRBD1 on 5 matching bases. Looked up from germline, CDR1 is SGHNT and CDR2 is YYREEE (reference sequence). The CDR3 contains 15 residues. V dropped 0 bases and J dropped 7 bases, with 14 bases sitting between them. CDR3 DNA: TGTGCCAGCAGCTTGGGAGGAGGGGAGGGGCAGCCCCAGCATTTT. Translation: CASSLGGGEGQPQHF.

The chain combines TRBV29-1 with TRBJ2-1; weak D call: TRBD2 (5 bases). The CDR3 totals 14 residues. V was shortened by 4 bases and J by 4 bases, with 14 bases between the two germline ends. The germline V gene encodes CDR1 SQVTM and CDR2 ANQGSEA. The CDR3 nucleotides read TGCAGCGTTGGGCGCGGACTGGGATACAATGAGCAGTTCTTC. It specifies CSVGRGLGYNEQFF.

The DNA for the CDR3 is TGTGCCAGCAGCACCTATGTGGGCGCGCAGTATTTT. It specifies CASSTYVGAQYF. The chain uses TRBV7-3 and TRBJ2-3; the D is unclear. V was cut by 5 bases and J by 10 bases, with 13 bases left in between. The germline V gene has CDR1 SGHTA and CDR2 FQGTGA. This CDR3 contains 12 residues.

This chain uses TRBV29-1 with TRBJ1-3; 7 bases are shared with TRBD1. V shed 0 bases and J 4 bases; nucleotides not matched to a gene: 0. The CDR3 extends over 13 amino acids. Germline V gives CDR1 SQVTM, CDR2 ANQGSEA. The CDR3: CSVEEQGGNTIYF. The CDR3 nucleotides read TGCAGCGTTGAAGAACAGGGGGGAAACACCATATATTTT.

V gene TRBV5-6 combines with J gene TRBJ2-1, with D possibly TRBD1 on 6 matching bases. The CDR3 has 15 amino acids. V lost 5 bases and J 2 bases, leaving 14 bases between the germline ends. Germline assignment: CDR1 SGHDT and CDR2 YYEEEE. In nucleotides, the CDR3 is TGTGCCAGCAGGTTACAGGGAAAGGCCTACAATGAGCAGTTCTTC. Translation: CASRLQGKAYNEQFF.

Details on this clone: This specimen includes other DNA sequences encoding the same CDR3. V usage is TRBV5-1 and J usage is TRBJ2-1; 9 bases match TRBD2. This CDR3 has 15 amino acids. V shed 4 bases and J 3 bases; nucleotides not matched to a gene: 5. CDR1 and CDR2 (germline): SGHRS, YFSETQ. The CDR3 loop reads CASSQTSGGYNEQFF. The CDR3 coding sequence is TGCGCCAGCAGCCAGACTAGCGGAGGCTACAATGAGCAGTTCTTC.

The J gene is TRBJ1-1, the V gene TRBV5-1; weak D call: TRBD1 (5 bases). Trimming pared 4 bases from V and 0 bases from J, leaving 10 bases between. The CDR3 is 14 residues long. From germline, CDR1 is SGHRS and CDR2 YFSETQ. CDR3 region: CASSPTEMNTEAFF. In DNA form, the CDR3 reads TGCGCCAGCAGCCCGACAGAAATGAACACTGAAGCTTTCTTT.

The gene calls are TRBV14 and TRBJ2-5; tentatively, D is TRBD1 (5 bases). V was cut by 0 bases and J by 5 bases, with 13 bases left in between. Germline V gene sequence: CDR1 SGHDN, CDR2 FVKESK. The CDR3 length is 15 residues. Here the CDR3 reads CASSQDPSGLETQYF. The CDR3 bases are TGTGCCAGCAGCCAAGATCCGTCAGGGTTGGAGACCCAGTACTTC.

The chain recombines TRBV9 with TRBJ1-3, with D possibly being TRBD1 (5 bases). Germline-derived CDR1 and CDR2 are SGDLS and YYNGEE. There are 15 residues in the CDR3. V lost 4 bases to trimming and J lost 0 bases, with 11 bases between them. CDR3: CASSPPGFSGNTIYF. CDR3 nucleotide sequence: TGTGCCAGCAGCCCGCCAGGGTTCTCTGGAAACACCATATATTTT.

The J gene is TRBJ2-5, the V gene TRBV5-1; 7 nucleotides match TRBD2. The junction had 11 bases not matched to a gene; V was cut back by 0 bases and J by 3 bases. This CDR3 contains 17 residues. The germline CDR1 and CDR2 sequences are SGHRS and YFSETQ. The CDR3 DNA sequence: TGCGCCAGCAGCTTGGGACTAGCCCTTAAAGGGGAAGAGACCCAGTACTTC. Protein product: CASSLGLALKGEETQYF.

This chain uses TRBV14 with TRBJ1-1; no reliable D call. The CDR3 runs to 13 residues. With 4 bases removed from V and 3 bases from J, the gap between germline ends came to 9 bases. The V gene's germline CDR1 is SGHDN and CDR2 FVKESK. CDR3 sequence: CASSRGLDTEAFF. The CDR3 DNA sequence: TGTGCCAGCAGCCGCGGACTTGACACTGAAGCTTTCTTT.